A selection of T cell receptor beta chains follows, all from one sample in a study of shared clonotypes between healthy human individuals. Libraries were prepared by immunoSEQ multiplex PCR; TCRdb keeps only in-frame clonotypes and omits some of them. The repertoire includes a few hundred thousand clones, roughly four fifths of them detected once, and 12% sits in the top ten. Source material: PBMCs. Receptor source: a woman between 40 and 50 years old in good health. Some clones in this sample may be carry-over from other donors' samples. The CDR3 runs from the conserved cysteine through the conserved F or W. The D gene is left open where the match is weak. Not every row has a clone size; where given, it reads once, few, many or a size class.

V	size	J	D	DNA	CDR3
TRBV5-1	-	TRBJ1-2	-	TGCGCCAGCGGTCTCCGGGGGCCCGATGGCTGCACCTTC	CASGLRGPDGCTF
TRBV28	-	TRBJ2-7	TRBD2	TGTGCCAGTGCCGGGACTAGCGGGAGTCGGGAGCAGTACTTC	CASAGTSGSREQYF
TRBV19	-	TRBJ1-1	-	TGTGCCAGTAGTATAGTGGGGGTAAAGGACACTGAAGCTTTCTTT	CASSIVGVKDTEAFF
TRBV6-1	-	TRBJ1-2	-	TGTGCCAGCAGTGAATTAACGGGTTCGGGCTACACCTTC	CASSELTGSGYTF
TRBV28	few	TRBJ1-2	TRBD1	TGTGCCAGCAGTCCCCGGGGAATGGACAGGGGCCCTAACTATGGCTACACCTTC	CASSPRGMDRGPNYGYTF
TRBV2	few	TRBJ1-1	-	TGTGCCAGCAAATGGGGAGGGGGGAGGAACACTGAAGCTTTCTTT	CASKWGGGRNTEAFF
TRBV27	-	TRBJ2-1	-	TGTGCCAGCAGCAGTTGGGAGCTGGGGATGGATGAGCAGTTCTTC	CASSSWELGMDEQFF
TRBV2	-	TRBJ1-4	TRBD1	TGTGCCAGCAGATGGGACAGCTTAAATGAAAAACTGTTTTTT	CASRWDSLNEKLFF
TRBV28	few	TRBJ1-3	TRBD1	TGTGCCAGCAGTCCCGACTGGACAGGGACCGGAAACACCATATATTTT	CASSPDWTGTGNTIYF
TRBV5-4	-	TRBJ2-1	TRBD2	TGTGCCAGCAGCTTGGGGGGTAGCGGGGCCTCCTACAATGAGCAGTTCTTC	CASSLGGSGASYNEQFF
TRBV5-6	-	TRBJ1-3	-	TGTGCCAGCAGCTTGCCAGGATACTCTGGAAACACCATATATTTT	CASSLPGYSGNTIYF
TRBV4-3	-	TRBJ2-7	TRBD2	TGCGCCAGCAGCCAAGACCGAGCGGGAGTAGTCTACGAGCAGTACTTC	CASSQDRAGVVYEQYF
TRBV30	-	TRBJ2-2	-	TGTGCCTGGAGATCCAACCTTGGGAACACCGGGGAGCTGTTTTTT	CAWRSNLGNTGELFF
TRBV2	few	TRBJ2-3	TRBD2	TGTGCCAGCAATGGACTAGGGCTTAGCACAGATACGCAGTATTTT	CASNGLGLSTDTQYF
TRBV18	-	TRBJ1-1	TRBD1	TGTGCCAGCTCATCGGACAGGGACACTGAAGCTTTCTTT	CASSSDRDTEAFF
TRBV30	few	TRBJ2-7	-	TGTGCCTGGAGTAGGAGGGGATACGAGCAGTACTTC	CAWSRRGYEQYF
TRBV9	-	TRBJ1-3	-	TGTGCCAGCAGCACTCGGGACGCCGGGCGTGGAAACACCATATATTTT	CASSTRDAGRGNTIYF
TRBV29-1	-	TRBJ2-7	TRBD1	TGCAGCGTTTTAGGGACAGGGAAGAGCTACGAGCAGTACTTC	CSVLGTGKSYEQYF
TRBV23-1	-	TRBJ2-5	TRBD2	TGCGCCAGCAGTCAACCGGGACTAGCGGGAGTAGAGACCCAGTACTTC	CASSQPGLAGVETQYF
TRBV2	-	TRBJ2-7	TRBD1	TGTGCCAGCAGTGAATCTGGACAGGGGCTCAACGAGCAGTACTTC	CASSESGQGLNEQYF
TRBV25-1	-	TRBJ1-1	-	TGTGCCAGCAGTGAAGGTGGCAGGGTCACTGAAGCTTTCTTT	CASSEGGRVTEAFF
TRBV6-4	-	TRBJ2-2	TRBD2	TGTGCCAGCAGTGAAGTAGCGGGAGTCCCCGGGGAGCTGTTTTTT	CASSEVAGVPGELFF
TRBV13	-	TRBJ2-1	TRBD2	TGTGCCAGCAGCTTCCACGGACTAGCGGGAGGATTGGGCTCCTACAATGAGCAGTTCTTC	CASSFHGLAGGLGSYNEQFF
TRBV9	-	TRBJ2-7	-	TGTGCCAGCAGCGTATTTATTAGAGTCGAGCAGTACTTC	CASSVFIRVEQYF
TRBV6-4	-	TRBJ1-5	-	TGTGCCAGCAGTTTAGAGGGATCTCAGCCCCAGCATTTT	CASSLEGSQPQHF
TRBV6-1	-	TRBJ2-2	TRBD2	TGTGCCAGCACCCGACTAGCGGGAGGGACCGGGGAGCTGTTTTTT	CASTRLAGGTGELFF
TRBV5-1	-	TRBJ2-3	-	TGCGCCAGCAGCCTGCGACAGGATAGCACAGATACGCAGTATTTT	CASSLRQDSTDTQYF
TRBV6-1	-	TRBJ2-5	TRBD2	TGTGCCAGCATCCGGACTAGCGTAGAGACCCAGTACTTC	CASIRTSVETQYF
TRBV11-2	-	TRBJ1-2	TRBD1	TGTGCCAGCAGCTTAGCCGGGACAGGGCTTGGCTACACCTTC	CASSLAGTGLGYTF
TRBV28	-	TRBJ2-7	TRBD2	TGTGCCAGCAGCCGCGGAAGCGGGAGGGCCGCGTACGAGCAGTACTTC	CASSRGSGRAAYEQYF
TRBV10-2	-	TRBJ2-5	-	TGCGCCAGCAGTGAGGACCTAAGAGGGACCCAGTACTTC	CASSEDLRGTQYF
TRBV5-1	-	TRBJ2-1	-	TGCGCCAGCAGCTTGTGGAGCGGCGATGGCAATAATGAGCAGTTCTTC	CASSLWSGDGNNEQFF
TRBV5-1	-	TRBJ1-2	TRBD1	TGCGCCAGCAGCTTGGGACAGGGTTACTTGTACGGCTACACCTTC	CASSLGQGYLYGYTF
TRBV19	-	TRBJ2-1	TRBD2	TGTGCCAGTAGTTTAGCTAGCGGCAATGAGCAGTTCTTC	CASSLASGNEQFF
TRBV9	-	TRBJ2-7	-	TGTGCCAGCAGCCCCCAACCCGCGGCTCACGGGGAGCAGTACTTC	CASSPQPAAHGEQYF
TRBV29-1	many	TRBJ1-5	TRBD1	TGCAGCGTTGGAGACAGGGAGGGGGGTAGCAATCAGCCCCAGCATTTT	CSVGDREGGSNQPQHF
TRBV18	-	TRBJ2-7	TRBD1	TGTGCCAGCTCACGCTTCGATGGACAGGGGGCGCTTAAGGAGTACTTC	CASSRFDGQGALKEYF
TRBV5-1	-	TRBJ1-4	TRBD1	TGCGCCAGCAGCTTCGGACAGGGGGATGAAAAACTGTTTTTT	CASSFGQGDEKLFF
TRBV27	-	TRBJ2-3	-	TGTGCCAGCAGTTTGGGGGGCCTCATAGATACGCAGTATTTT	CASSLGGLIDTQYF
TRBV7-8	-	TRBJ1-1	-	TGTGCCAGCAGCTTAGCGGGAACTCAGAACACTGAAGCTTTCTTT	CASSLAGTQNTEAFF
TRBV15	-	TRBJ1-4	-	TGTGCCACCAGCAGGGCCAAGGGCAGGGATATCGAAAAACTGTTTTTT	CATSRAKGRDIEKLFF
TRBV5-4	-	TRBJ2-2	TRBD2	TGTGCCAGCAGCGGGACTAGCGGGATCACCGGGGAGCTGTTTTTT	CASSGTSGITGELFF